Listed below are T cell receptor beta chains from one sample, sequenced in a study of CD8 T cells in ankylosing spondylitis. In TCRdb, the 5' RACE reads were re-called with MiXCR into one record per CDR3 protein. The sample carries some 130,000 distinct CDR3 sequences, roughly an eighth recorded once. Sequenced material: blood, either unsorted or a sorted T cell fraction (not recorded which). The receptors stem from a female donor with ankylosing spondylitis or in good health (not recorded which). CDR3s include the opening cysteine and the closing phenylalanine or tryptophan.

j_call: TRBJ2-1; v_call: TRBV19; cdr3_length: 15; cdr3_aa: CASSAGGSSSNEQFF
j_call: TRBJ1-1; v_call: TRBV7-9; cdr3_length: 14; cdr3_aa: CASSPGQADTEAFF
j_call: TRBJ2-7; v_call: TRBV10-3; cdr3_length: 13; cdr3_aa: CAISGDRGLDWYF
j_call: TRBJ2-7; v_call: TRBV7-9; cdr3_length: 17; cdr3_aa: CASSLRERTGGSYEQYF
j_call: TRBJ1-1; v_call: TRBV9; cdr3_length: 14; cdr3_aa: CASSDGRGDSEAFF
j_call: TRBJ1-2; v_call: TRBV18; cdr3_length: 14; cdr3_aa: CASSPETGVYGYTF
j_call: TRBJ1-2; v_call: TRBV7-8; cdr3_length: 12; cdr3_aa: CASSADTGGYTF
j_call: TRBJ1-5; v_call: TRBV19; cdr3_length: 13; cdr3_aa: CASSIAGNQPQHF
j_call: TRBJ2-1; v_call: TRBV18; cdr3_length: 15; cdr3_aa: CASSVGLAGINEQFF
j_call: TRBJ1-1; v_call: TRBV25-1; cdr3_length: 13; cdr3_aa: CASSEFGDTEAFF
j_call: TRBJ2-2; v_call: TRBV7-2; cdr3_length: 15; cdr3_aa: CASSFQAGWNGELFF
j_call: TRBJ2-4; v_call: TRBV12-3/TRBV12-4; cdr3_length: 14; cdr3_aa: CASSPRTAQNIQYF
j_call: TRBJ2-7; v_call: TRBV5-1; cdr3_length: 14; cdr3_aa: CASSLRGISYEQYF
j_call: TRBJ2-3; v_call: TRBV20-1; cdr3_length: 15; cdr3_aa: CSARLWGGPEDTQYF
j_call: TRBJ2-4; v_call: TRBV24-1; cdr3_length: 13; cdr3_aa: CATGEGDKNIQYF
j_call: TRBJ2-4; v_call: TRBV20-1; cdr3_length: 14; cdr3_aa: CSAPDSFLKNIQYF
j_call: TRBJ1-5; v_call: TRBV23-1; cdr3_length: 17; cdr3_aa: CASSQSYQGVGNQPQHF
j_call: TRBJ2-1; v_call: TRBV19; cdr3_length: 15; cdr3_aa: CASSIEVLSYNEQFF
j_call: TRBJ1-1; v_call: TRBV20-1; cdr3_length: 13; cdr3_aa: CSASDRGNTEAFF
j_call: TRBJ2-7; v_call: TRBV6-2/TRBV6-3; cdr3_length: 16; cdr3_aa: CASSSPAGTGGYEQYF
j_call: TRBJ2-4; v_call: TRBV7-2; cdr3_length: 11; cdr3_aa: CASSLGGIQYF
j_call: TRBJ2-2; v_call: TRBV6-1; cdr3_length: 17; cdr3_aa: CASSSTSGGSGTGELFF
j_call: TRBJ1-1; v_call: TRBV7-9; cdr3_length: 16; cdr3_aa: CASSPPSAGENTEAFF
j_call: TRBJ2-1; v_call: TRBV20-1; cdr3_length: 15; cdr3_aa: CSARGLAGGRSEQFF
j_call: TRBJ2-7; v_call: TRBV5-1; cdr3_length: 15; cdr3_aa: CASSLVRTGSYEQYF
j_call: TRBJ1-1; v_call: TRBV7-6; cdr3_length: 15; cdr3_aa: CASSLGLAGNTEAFF
j_call: TRBJ1-3; v_call: TRBV12-3/TRBV12-4; cdr3_length: 12; cdr3_aa: CASSLSGNTIYF